Sequencing of this T cell receptor (beta chain) was carried out in a study of blood T cell repertoires in COVID-19. Trimming cost V 4 bases and J 4 bases; bases outside gene matches: 13. Germline CDR1 SGHNT, CDR2 YYREEE (reference sequence). CDR3 length: 16 amino acids. Enrolled through a virtual design, the participants were between roughly 18 and 89 years of age and came from under 25 US areas. Libraries were prepared by immunoSEQ multiplex PCR; TCRdb keeps only in-frame clonotypes and omits some of them. Here the sample spans approximately 380,000 clones, 91% being singletons. Sequenced sample: PBMCs or T cells enriched from blood (not recorded which). The source is a woman aged 40 to 55 who had been exposed to COVID-19. This sequence joins TRBV5-4 and TRBJ2-7, with 8 positions matching TRBD2. CDR3 in amino acids: CASSPPSGGGGYEQYF. The CDR3 DNA reads as TGTGCCAGCAGCCCACCCTCGGGTGGCGGGGGGTACGAGCAGTACTTC.